One sample yielded the 25 T cell receptor beta chains listed below, sequenced in a study of blood T cell repertoires in COVID-19. TCRdb keeps only in-frame clones here, not all; method: immunoSEQ multiplex PCR. There are roughly 120,000 clones in the sample; roughly four fifths occur only once, and 4.5% to 6% lies in the top ten. Sequenced sample: peripheral blood. The receptors were gathered from a man aged 80 or over with COVID-19, enrolled during active disease.

The V and J genes are TRBV6-5 and TRBJ2-5; TRBD2 agrees at 7 bases. The germline gives CDR1 MNHEY, CDR2 SVGAGI. This CDR3 contains 13 residues. Losses at the gene ends were 6 bases for V and 6 bases for J; bases not matched to a gene: 7. CDR3 sequence: CASRGLEKKTQYF. CDR3 in DNA: TGTGCCAGCAGAGGACTAGAAAAGAAGACCCAGTACTTC.

The chain is built from TRBV28 and TRBJ1-2; D might be TRBD1 (6 bases). The ends were cut back, 2 bases at V and 6 bases at J, with 16 bases in the middle. Germline loops: CDR1 MDHEN, CDR2 SYDVKM. CDR3 length: 15 residues. The CDR3 protein is CASSLPSRGANGYTF. The DNA of the CDR3 is TGTGCCAGCAGTTTACCGTCGCGGGGGGCCAATGGCTACACCTTC.

This rearrangement joins TRBV2 to TRBJ2-3; a weak D match, TRBD1 (5 bases). In germline, CDR1 is SNHLY, CDR2 FYNNEI. This CDR3 spans 15 amino acids. Trimming pared 5 bases from V and 0 bases from J, leaving 12 bases between. The CDR3 nucleotides read TGTGCCAGCAGTCTCCAGGGATCTAGCACAGATACGCAGTATTTT. It yields the protein CASSLQGSSTDTQYF.

The V and J genes are TRBV30 and TRBJ1-1, with D perhaps matching TRBD1 (6 bases). Germline assignment: CDR1 GTSNPN and CDR2 SVGIG (reference sequence). V was cut by 8 bases and J by 5 bases, with 15 bases left in between. The CDR3 is 12 amino acids. In nucleotides, the CDR3 is TGTGCCGGATACAGGGTGGGGACTGAAGCTTTCTTT. It yields the protein CAGYRVGTEAFF.

The chain carries TRBV5-4 and TRBJ2-7; 9 positions match TRBD2. The CDR3 is 16 amino acids. Unmatched junction bases numbered 4, after V lost 0 bases and J lost 0 bases. Germline CDR1 reads SGHNT; CDR2 reads YYREEE (reference sequence). The CDR3 sequence: CASSLGGLAISYEQYF. CDR3 nucleotides: TGTGCCAGCAGCTTGGGGGGACTAGCTATCTCCTACGAGCAGTACTTC. Full variable domain (missing parts from reference TRBV5-4 and TRBJ2-7): ETGVTQSPTHLIKTRGQQVTLRCSSQSGHNTVSWYQQALGQGPQFIFQYYREEENGRGNFPPRFSGLQFPNYSSELNVNALELDDSALYLCASSLGGLAISYEQYFGPGTRLTVT.

The chain combines TRBV4-2 with TRBJ2-7; 9 bases align to TRBD2. V was pared by 2 bases and J by 3 bases, with 11 bases of the junction left unmatched. This CDR3 has 17 residues. Germline CDR1 is LGHNA and CDR2 is YNFKEQ. The CDR3 DNA is TGTGCCAGCAGCCAAACTAACCCGGGACTAGCTGACTACGAGCAGTACTTC. Amino acids: CASSQTNPGLADYEQYF.

The V gene is TRBV6-5, the J gene TRBJ1-4; D remains unclear. The germline V and J ends were trimmed by 7 bases and 2 bases, with 11 bases remaining between them. The CDR3 sequence is 14 residues long. The germline CDR1 and CDR2 sequences are MNHEY and SVGAGI. The CDR3, as DNA: TGTGCCAGCACCGCGGGTATCACTAATGAAAAACTGTTTTTT. Translating it yields CASTAGITNEKLFF.

The chain uses TRBV11-3 and TRBJ2-5, with D possibly being TRBD1 (5 bases). This CDR3 region has 12 residues. Trimming took 1 base from V and 5 from J, leaving 5 bases between them. Germline loops: CDR1 SGHNT, CDR2 YENEEA. The CDR3 is CASSLGQETQYF. CDR3 DNA: TGTGCCAGCAGCTTAGGACAGGAGACCCAGTACTTC.

The chain couples TRBV15 to TRBJ1-3; D is undetermined. V lost 0 bases to trimming and J lost 0 bases, with 3 bases between them. The CDR3 has 14 amino acids. Germline V lookup: CDR1 LNHNV, CDR2 YYDKDF (reference sequence). The CDR3 region has the DNA TGTGCCACCAGCAGAGACGGCTCTGGAAACACCATATATTTT. Protein product: CATSRDGSGNTIYF.

The rearrangement links TRBV7-2 to TRBJ2-7; TRBD2 matches 7 bases. This CDR3 contains 18 residues. V lost 1 base and J lost 2; bases outside the gene matches: 14. CDR1 is SGHTA and CDR2 is FQGNSA in the germline V gene. CDR3 nucleotide sequence: TGTGCCAGCAGCTTAGTGAGGGAGGGCCCTTCTGATCCCTACGAGCAGTACTTC. Its protein is CASSLVREGPSDPYEQYF.

Comment on this clone: A read error may explain this, as a much larger clone is one base away. The chain recombines TRBV19 with TRBJ2-2; 10 bases map to TRBD1. This CDR3 region has 15 residues. Per germline, CDR1 LNHDA and CDR2 SQIVND (reference sequence). CDR3 nucleotide sequence: TGTGCCGCCGCGAAGGGACAGGGGAACACCGAGGAGCTGTTTTTT. Translated, it gives CAAAKGQGNTEELFF.

This chain connects TRBV12-3 or TRBV12-4 to TRBJ2-3, with 9 bases that match TRBD1. Unmatched junction bases numbered 4, after V lost 4 bases and J lost 14 bases. This CDR3 is 11 amino acids long. Here the CDR3 reads CASSSGTGTYF. CDR3 in DNA: TGTGCCAGCAGTTCCGGGACAGGGACGTATTTT.

The chain carries TRBV5-1 and TRBJ1-2, with TRBD1 matching 9 bases. Germline assignment: CDR1 SGHRS and CDR2 YFSETQ. There are 14 residues in the CDR3. V dropped 4 bases and J dropped 4; count of bases not matched to a gene: 5. Here the CDR3 DNA reads TGCGCCAGCAGCCCCCCGGACAGGGGCTATGGCTACACCTTC. Translation gives CASSPPDRGYGYTF.

This clone was seen only a few times. The chain joins TRBV7-3 to TRBJ1-5; D is perhaps TRBD1 (6 bases). The CDR3 is 13 residues long. Trimming removed 5 bases at V and 5 bases at J, with 10 bases between. The germline gives CDR1 SGHTA, CDR2 FQGTGA. CDR3 region: CASSIRQDQPQHF. The CDR3 coding sequence is TGTGCCAGCAGCATCCGACAGGATCAGCCCCAGCATTTT.

V usage is TRBV7-6 and J usage is TRBJ2-3; the D is unclear. V shed 4 bases and J shed 2 bases, with 22 bases lying between them. Germline V gene data show CDR1 as SGHVS and CDR2 as FNYEAQ. The CDR3 is 18 residues long. In DNA, the CDR3 is TGTGCCAGCAGCTACGGCGGCGGATATCCCATTAACACAGATACGCAGTATTTT. As protein: CASSYGGGYPINTDTQYF.

This chain connects TRBV9 to TRBJ2-1, with TRBD2 identical over 12 bases. J was trimmed by 8 bases and V by 0 bases; bases with no gene match: 6. CDR3 length: 16 residues. CDR1 and CDR2 from the germline V gene are SGDLS and YYNGEE. CDR3 sequence: CASSVGTTSGSHEQFF. DNA for the CDR3: TGTGCCAGCAGCGTAGGGACGACTAGCGGGAGCCATGAGCAGTTCTTC. Full variable domain (outside the CDR3, taken from reference TRBV9 and TRBJ2-1): DSGVTQTPKHLITATGQRVTLRCSPRSGDLSVYWYQQSLDQGLQFLIQYYNGEERAKGNILERFSAQQFPDLHSELNLSSLELGDSALYFCASSVGTTSGSHEQFFGPGTRLTVL.

The chain employs TRBV6-5 and TRBJ2-7; D perhaps matches TRBD1 (6 bases). The germline CDR1 and CDR2 sequences are MNHEY and SVGAGI. Trimming removed 5 bases from V and 4 bases from J, with 18 bases in between. This CDR3 has 15 residues. CDR3 coding DNA: TGTGCCAGCAGTATCAATACCGGGACAAATTACGAGCAGTACTTC. Translating it yields CASSINTGTNYEQYF.

The chain employs TRBV13 and TRBJ1-1; the D gene is possibly TRBD1 (5 bases). V was cut by 2 bases and J by 5 bases, with 18 bases left in between. Germline lookup yields CDR1 PRHDT and CDR2 FYEKMQ (reference sequence). The length of the CDR3 is 16 residues. This CDR3 reads CASSLLGSREGTEAFF. The CDR3, as DNA: TGTGCCAGCAGCTTATTGGGCAGTAGGGAGGGGACTGAAGCTTTCTTT.

V gene TRBV7-9 combines with J gene TRBJ2-7; D is possibly TRBD1 (5 bases). V was pared by 6 bases and J by 0 bases, with 15 bases between. The CDR3 covers 15 residues. Germline V gene sequence: CDR1 SEHNR, CDR2 FQNEAQ (reference sequence). The CDR3 nucleotides are TGTGCCAGCAGTCAAGACAGTCTGAGCTCCTACGAGCAGTACTTC. Amino acid sequence: CASSQDSLSSYEQYF. Full variable domain (rest looked up from reference TRBV7-9 and TRBJ2-7): DTGVSQNPRHKITKRGQNVTFRCDPISEHNRLYWYRQTLGQGPEFLTYFQNEAQLEKSRLLSDRFSAERPKGSFSTLEIQRTEQGDSAMYLCASSQDSLSSYEQYFGPGTRLTVT.

J is TRBJ1-2 and V is TRBV7-8; the D gene is possibly TRBD1 (5 bases). CDR1 is SGHVS and CDR2 is FQNEAQ in the germline V gene. V was shortened by 2 bases and J by 9 bases, with 7 bases between the two germline ends. There are 11 residues in the CDR3. DNA for the CDR3: TGTGCCAGCAGCTTACAGGGTCGCTACACCTTC. Protein: CASSLQGRYTF. Using reference TRBV7-8 and TRBJ1-2 for the parts outside the CDR3, the full variable domain is GAGVSQSPRYKVAKRGQDVALRCDPISGHVSLFWYQQALGQGPEFLTYFQNEAQLDKSGLPSDRFFAERPEGSVSTLKIQRTQQEDSAVYLCASSLQGRYTFGSGTRLTVV.

V and J are TRBV30 and TRBJ2-7; 7 bases line up with TRBD1. Germline V gene sequence: CDR1 GTSNPN, CDR2 SVGIG (reference sequence). The CDR3 is 15 residues long. The V gene end was trimmed by 5 bases and the J gene end by 2 bases; junction bases not matched to a gene: 12. The DNA for the CDR3 is TGTGCCTGGGTGCCGTGGGACAGCCTCACCTACGAGCAGTACTTC. This encodes CAWVPWDSLTYEQYF. Filled out from reference TRBV30 and TRBJ2-7, the complete variable domain reads SQTIHQWPATLVQPVGSPLSLECTVEGTSNPNLYWYRQAAGRGLQLLFYSVGIGQISSEVPQNLSASRPQDRQFILSSKKLLLSDSGFYLCAWVPWDSLTYEQYFGPGTRLTVT.

V and J are TRBV3-1 (or the pseudogene TRBV3-2) and TRBJ2-5, with 13 bases matching TRBD2. V lost 3 bases to trimming and J lost 2 bases; unmatched junction nucleotides: 9. Germline V CDR1 and CDR2: LGHDT, YNNKEL (reference sequence). This CDR3 is 18 amino acids long. The CDR3 region has the DNA TGTGCCAGCAGCCAGGTACTAGCGGGAGGGCCGGGACAAGAGACCCAGTACTTC. Its translation is CASSQVLAGGPGQETQYF.

The chain joins TRBV28 to TRBJ1-5; no clear D gene. In germline, CDR1 is MDHEN, CDR2 SYDVKM. V lost 0 bases and J lost 1, with 7 bases in between. The CDR3 covers 15 residues. DNA of the CDR3: TGTGCCAGCAGTTTATGGCCGGAGAGCAATCAGCCCCAGCATTTT. It specifies CASSLWPESNQPQHF.

V usage is TRBV16 and J usage is TRBJ1-5, with D unclear. CDR1 and CDR2 (germline): KGHSY, FQNENV. The CDR3 extends over 14 amino acids. Trimming cost V 2 bases and J 4 bases, with 9 bases left between them. The CDR3 loop is CASSQTRGNQPQHF. The CDR3, as DNA: TGTGCCAGCAGCCAAACAAGAGGGAATCAGCCCCAGCATTTT.

In its sample, this clone was seen a few times. V is TRBV28 and J is TRBJ2-1; D not resolved. The CDR3 extends over 16 amino acids. Trimming left V 3 bases short and J 9 bases short, with 21 bases between. From germline, CDR1 is MDHEN and CDR2 SYDVKM. The CDR3 loop is CASSLRFTVVGSEQFF. The CDR3 DNA follows: TGTGCCAGCAGTTTGCGGTTTACGGTGGTGGGTAGTGAGCAGTTCTTC.